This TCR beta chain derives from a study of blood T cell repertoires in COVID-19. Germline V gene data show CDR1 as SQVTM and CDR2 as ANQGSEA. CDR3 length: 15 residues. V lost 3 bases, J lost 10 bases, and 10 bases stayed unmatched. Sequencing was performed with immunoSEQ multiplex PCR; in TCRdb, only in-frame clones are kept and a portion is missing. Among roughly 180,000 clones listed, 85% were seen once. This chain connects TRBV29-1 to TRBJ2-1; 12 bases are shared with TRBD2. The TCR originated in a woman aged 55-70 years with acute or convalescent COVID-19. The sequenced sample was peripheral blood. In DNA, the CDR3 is TGCAGCGTTGAGGCTTTACTAGCGGGAGGCAAGGAGCAGTTCTTC. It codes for CSVEALLAGGKEQFF.